The 5 T cell receptor beta chains listed next were all sequenced from one sample in a study of blood T cell repertoires in COVID-19. The method was immunoSEQ multiplex PCR; TCRdb's version includes in-frame clones alone and lacks a portion of them. The sample gives about 64,000 clones, approximately 83% of which show up once; around 1.2% is in the top ten. The sequenced sample was peripheral blood. The receptors were sampled from a man aged 40-50 years with acute or convalescent COVID-19.

In DNA form, the CDR3 reads TGCGCCAGCAGTCCGGACAGTACCTACGAGCAGTACTTC. This codes for CASSPDSTYEQYF. The rearrangement joins TRBV10-2 to TRBJ2-7, with D possibly being TRBD1 (6 bases). CDR3 length: 13 amino acids. Trimming removed 5 bases at V and 2 bases at J, with 10 bases between. The V gene's germline CDR1 is WSHSY and CDR2 SAAADI.

The chain joins TRBV6-5 to TRBJ1-3; D call uncertain. V lost 5 bases and J 4 bases, leaving 12 bases between the germline ends. Germline loops: CDR1 MNHEY, CDR2 SVGAGI. The CDR3 consists of 14 residues. CDR3 sequence (DNA): TGTGCCAGCAGTCCAGCGGTACACGGAAACACCATATATTTT. It specifies CASSPAVHGNTIYF.

The chain uses TRBV6-1 and TRBJ1-2, with 9 bases that match TRBD1. Looked up from germline, CDR1 is MNHNS and CDR2 is SASEGT. Trimming at V came to 2 bases and at J to 7 bases, leaving 8 bases not matched to a gene. CDR3 length equals 15 residues. CDR3: CASSENLQGAGGYTF. CDR3 nucleotide sequence: TGTGCCAGCAGTGAAAACTTACAGGGGGCTGGTGGCTACACCTTC.

Only a few counts were recorded for this clone. The J gene is TRBJ1-1, the V gene TRBV12-3 or TRBV12-4; D uncertain. The CDR3 has 13 residues. V was pared by 6 bases and J by 4 bases, with 12 bases between. The CDR3 region has the DNA TGTGCCAGCAGGGGCTATGAGGGCACTGAAGCTTTCTTT. Translation gives CASRGYEGTEAFF.

V usage is TRBV24-1 and J usage is TRBJ2-7, with a weak D call TRBD1 (6 bases). Germline V gene sequence: CDR1 KGHDR, CDR2 SFDVKD. V was trimmed by 4 bases and J by 2 bases, leaving 14 bases between them. CDR3 size: 15 residues. The CDR3 DNA sequence: TGTGCCACCAGTGACCCCGGGGACACAACCTACGAGCAGTACTTC. Translated, it gives CATSDPGDTTYEQYF.